The T cell receptor beta chain under discussion was sequenced for a study of cytotoxic CD8 clonotypes in ibrutinib-treated CLL. Across the study: A mean of around 260,000 productive templates and 94,082 productive rearrangements was obtained per sample. Whole-study findings and limits: Collection times varied between progressing and sustained-remission patients.

Germline V lookup: CDR1 SGHNT, CDR2 YYREEE (reference sequence). Trimming cost V 2 bases and J 3 bases, with 11 bases left between them. The CDR3 is 15 residues long. This clone was seen ten or more times. Its specificity is not known. Assay used: immunoSEQ multiplex PCR; TCRdb lists only in-frame clones, some missing. Among about 120,000 clones listed, 45% to 65% were seen once. The sample consisted of PBMCs, taken after 24 months of ibrutinib treatment. This receptor was obtained from a human donor with chronic lymphocytic leukemia. This chain uses TRBV5-4 with TRBJ2-2; D is possibly TRBD1 (5 bases). The CDR3 here is CASSFVDSYTGELFF. The CDR3, as DNA: TGTGCCAGCAGCTTTGTCGACAGTTACACCGGGGAGCTGTTTTTT.